The text below deals with one T cell receptor beta chain. Its matching antigen is unknown. The data stem from a study of shared clonotypes between healthy human individuals. The wider study: Donors had three CD4 naive, three CD4 memory, two CD8 naive and one CD8 memory plate apiece.

The donors were all Caucasian adults (living in Nashville, Tennessee). The table came from immunoSEQ multiplex PCR; TCRdb's copy has only in-frame clones and leaves some out. Of nearly 1 million clones listed, 76% are singletons. Overall study findings and caveats: Sharing across four donors was highest in naive CD4 (approximately 5%) and lowest in memory CD8 (0.4%).

CDR1 is SGHAT and CDR2 is FQNNGV in the germline V gene. The CDR3 is 15 amino acids. The V gene lost 5 bases and the J gene lost 4 bases, with 18 bases spanning the gap. The gene calls are TRBV11-2 and TRBJ2-7, with a weak D call TRBD2 (6 bases). This TCR came from a man aged 18 to 30 in good health. Sequencing input: memory CD4+ T cells sorted from blood. The sample's subset: CD45RA-negative fraction. CDR3 residues: CASSLGLFSLYEQYF. The CDR3 DNA follows: TGTGCCAGCAGCCTGGGACTGTTCTCACTTTACGAGCAGTACTTC.